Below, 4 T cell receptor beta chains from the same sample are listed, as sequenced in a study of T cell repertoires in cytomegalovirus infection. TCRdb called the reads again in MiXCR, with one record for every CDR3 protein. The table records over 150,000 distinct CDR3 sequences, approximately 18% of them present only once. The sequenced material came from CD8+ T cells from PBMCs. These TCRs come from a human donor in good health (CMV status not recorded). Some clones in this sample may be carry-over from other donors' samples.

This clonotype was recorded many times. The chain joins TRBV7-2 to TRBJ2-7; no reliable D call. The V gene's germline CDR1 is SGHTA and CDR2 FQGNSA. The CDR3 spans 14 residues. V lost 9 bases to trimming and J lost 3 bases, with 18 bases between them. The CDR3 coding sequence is TGTGCCAGGCCTTGTAGGGCCTGTTACTACGAGCAGTACTTC. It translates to CARPCRACYYEQYF.

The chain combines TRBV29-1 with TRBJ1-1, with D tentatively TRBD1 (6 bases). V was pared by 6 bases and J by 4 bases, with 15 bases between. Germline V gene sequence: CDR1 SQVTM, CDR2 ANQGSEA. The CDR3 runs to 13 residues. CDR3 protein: CSVEQGVITEAFF. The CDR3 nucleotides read TGCAGCGTGGAACAGGGTGTGATCACTGAAGCTTTCTTT.

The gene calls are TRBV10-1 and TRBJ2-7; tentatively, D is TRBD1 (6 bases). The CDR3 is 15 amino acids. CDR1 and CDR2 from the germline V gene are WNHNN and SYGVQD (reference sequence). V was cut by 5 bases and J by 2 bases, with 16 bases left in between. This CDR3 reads CASSPGTSVPYEQYF. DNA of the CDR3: TGCGCCAGCAGTCCCGGGACATCAGTCCCCTACGAGCAGTACTTC.

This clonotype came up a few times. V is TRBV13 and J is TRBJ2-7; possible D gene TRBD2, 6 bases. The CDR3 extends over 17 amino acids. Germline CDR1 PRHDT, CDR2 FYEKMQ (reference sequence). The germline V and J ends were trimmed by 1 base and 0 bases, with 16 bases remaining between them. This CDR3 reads CASSLVGQAGPSYEQYF. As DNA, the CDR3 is TGTGCCAGCAGCTTAGTTGGGCAAGCGGGCCCCTCCTACGAGCAGTACTTC.